These 27 T cell receptor beta chains came from one sample sequenced in a study of blood T cell repertoires in COVID-19. Profiling relied on immunoSEQ multiplex PCR, and the TCRdb table lists in-frame clones only, not all of them. The sample contains fewer than 200,000 clones, about 80% of which appear only once. Sequencing used peripheral blood. These receptors were obtained from a woman aged 50 to 60 with active or convalescent COVID-19.

To note about this clone: Possible read error: a much larger clone is one base away. The rearrangement uses TRBV6-5 and TRBJ1-2, with D perhaps TRBD1 (6 bases). Trimming took off 6 bases at V and 2 bases at J, with 10 bases between the two ends. This CDR3 contains 13 residues. Germline loops: CDR1 MNHEY, CDR2 SVGAGI. CDR3 region: CASSWDTNYGYTF. The CDR3 DNA follows: TGTGCCAGCAGCTGGGACACCAACTATGGCTACACCTTC.

The CDR3 DNA follows: TGTGCCTGGAGTCCCGACAGGGGGGGAAACACCATATATTTT. This sequence encodes CAWSPDRGGNTIYF. The chain carries TRBV30 and TRBJ1-3, with 9 positions matching TRBD1. This CDR3 has 14 residues. The germline CDR1 and CDR2 sequences are GTSNPN and SVGIG (reference sequence). J was trimmed by 4 bases and V by 2 bases; bases with no gene match: 3.

The chain has TRBV28 and TRBJ1-1, with a weak D call TRBD1 (5 bases). Germline CDR1 is MDHEN and CDR2 is SYDVKM. Trimming cost V 5 bases and J 10 bases, with 11 bases left between them. The CDR3 is 11 residues long. The CDR3 loop reads CASSGGGRAFF. CDR3 in DNA: TGTGCCAGCAGTGGGGGAGGGAGAGCTTTCTTT.

This clone was counted between two and nine times. The V call is TRBV28, the J call TRBJ1-6; 10 positions match TRBD1. CDR3 size: 17 residues. Germline V gives CDR1 MDHEN, CDR2 SYDVKM. Trimming cost V 0 bases and J 7 bases; bases outside gene matches: 6. CDR3 sequence: CASSLWRGQGMNSPLHF. For the CDR3, the DNA is TGTGCCAGCAGTTTATGGAGGGGACAGGGGATGAATTCACCCCTCCACTTT.

This rearrangement joins TRBV5-8 to TRBJ2-5; perhaps TRBD1 as D (6 bases). With 2 bases removed from V and 3 bases from J, the gap between germline ends came to 14 bases. Germline-derived CDR1 and CDR2 are SGHTS and YDEGEE. This CDR3 is 15 amino acids long. The CDR3 DNA reads TGTGCCAGCAGCTTTGACCCGGGACAAAAAGAGACCCAGTACTTC. Translation: CASSFDPGQKETQYF.

V is TRBV10-3 and J is TRBJ1-1, with D unresolved. Germline assignment: CDR1 ENHRY and CDR2 SYGVKD. The CDR3 covers 14 residues. V lost 6 bases to trimming and J lost 1 base, with 12 bases between them. This CDR3 is CAIRGGQENTEAFF. In nucleotides, the CDR3 is TGTGCCATCAGAGGCGGGCAGGAGAACACTGAAGCTTTCTTT.

The chain recombines TRBV6-5 with TRBJ1-6, with D perhaps matching TRBD1 (5 bases). Trimming stripped 2 bases from V and 5 bases from J, with 7 bases between. This CDR3 has 14 residues. Germline V lookup: CDR1 MNHEY, CDR2 SVGAGI. The CDR3 nucleotides read TGTGCCAGCAGTTACGGACAAAATAATTCACCCCTCCACTTT. It codes for CASSYGQNNSPLHF.

The chain is built from TRBV10-3 and TRBJ1-1; weak D call: TRBD1 (5 bases). The CDR3 extends over 14 amino acids. The germline V gene has CDR1 ENHRY and CDR2 SYGVKD. The V end lost 6 bases, the J end lost 1 base, and 12 bases lay between the germline ends. The CDR3 loop reads CAISQTEQNTEAFF. CDR3 nucleotides: TGTGCCATCAGCCAGACAGAGCAGAACACTGAAGCTTTCTTT.

The gene calls are TRBV28 and TRBJ2-7; no reliable D call. The germline CDR1 and CDR2 sequences are MDHEN and SYDVKM. CDR3 length: 12 amino acids. V was shortened by 5 bases and J by 7 bases, with 12 bases between the two germline ends. CDR3 residues: CASSIRVGEQYF. The CDR3 region has the DNA TGTGCCAGCAGTATCCGAGTCGGGGAGCAGTACTTC.

The J gene is TRBJ2-7, the V gene TRBV14; 12 nucleotides align to TRBD2. The length of the CDR3 is 15 residues. The germline V gene has CDR1 SGHDN and CDR2 FVKESK. The ends lost 2 bases at V and 3 bases at J; junction bases unmatched: 2. The CDR3 loop reads CASSQPTSGSYEQYF. The CDR3 nucleotides are TGTGCCAGCAGCCAACCGACTAGCGGGAGCTACGAGCAGTACTTC.

The chain links TRBV7-9 to TRBJ2-7, with a weak D call TRBD1 (6 bases). V lost 5 bases to trimming and J lost 6 bases, with 20 bases between them. Germline lookup yields CDR1 SEHNR and CDR2 FQNEAQ (reference sequence). The CDR3 is 15 amino acids. CDR3 in amino acids: CASSPQGIFICEQYF. The DNA of the CDR3 is TGTGCCAGCAGCCCCCAGGGGATTTTTATTTGCGAGCAGTACTTC.

This clone was seen repeatedly, ten times or more. The rearrangement joins TRBV2 to TRBJ2-2; 7 nucleotides align to TRBD2. With V trimmed by 6 bases and J by 5 bases, 3 bases remained unmatched. The V gene's germline CDR1 is SNHLY and CDR2 FYNNEI. The length of the CDR3 is 13 residues. DNA for the CDR3: TGTGCCAGCAGGCGGGGGAGTACCGGGGAGCTGTTTTTT. It codes for CASRRGSTGELFF.

This clone was detected only once. The chain employs TRBV19 and TRBJ1-2; TRBD1 might be the D (6 bases). In germline, CDR1 is LNHDA, CDR2 SQIVND (reference sequence). Trimming pared 5 bases from V and 8 bases from J, leaving 12 bases between. The length of the CDR3 is 12 residues. CDR3 DNA sequence: TGTGCCAGTAGTCACAGGGAGGGCGGCTACACCTTC. Translation: CASSHREGGYTF.

This clone has just one count. The chain has TRBV6-5 and TRBJ1-1; no clear D. V lost 7 bases to trimming and J lost 9 bases, with 15 bases between them. CDR3 length: 12 residues. Germline loops: CDR1 MNHEY, CDR2 SVGAGI. The CDR3 is CASTHGGSKAFF. The DNA for the CDR3 is TGTGCCAGCACTCATGGAGGGTCTAAAGCTTTCTTT.

This clone was observed a single time. The chain uses TRBV24-1 and TRBJ2-1, with D possibly matching TRBD2 (6 bases). V was clipped by 5 bases and J by 0 bases, with 16 bases between them. This CDR3 has 17 amino acids. CDR1 and CDR2 (germline): KGHDR, SFDVKD. The CDR3 protein is CATSGSLALGSYNEQFF. Written as DNA, the CDR3 is TGTGCCACCAGTGGTTCTCTAGCGCTGGGCTCCTACAATGAGCAGTTCTTC.

V is TRBV29-1 and J is TRBJ2-7, with D possibly TRBD1 on 6 matching bases. Germline CDR1 reads SQVTM; CDR2 reads ANQGSEA. CDR3 length: 13 residues. The ends were cut back, 7 bases at V and 5 bases at J, with 18 bases in the middle. DNA of the CDR3: TGCAGCGCGGCAAACAGGGTCCTGGACGAGCAGTACTTC. Translated, it gives CSAANRVLDEQYF.

This chain links TRBV11-2 with TRBJ1-1; D unresolved. Germline V gene data show CDR1 as SGHAT and CDR2 as FQNNGV. The germline V and J ends were trimmed by 1 base and 3 bases, with 12 bases remaining between them. The CDR3 loop spans 15 amino acids. CDR3 sequence: CASSLGAAADTEAFF. Here the CDR3 DNA reads TGTGCCAGCAGCTTAGGAGCCGCCGCGGACACTGAAGCTTTCTTT. The full variable domain, its missing parts supplied by reference TRBV11-2 and TRBJ1-1, is EAGVAQSPRYKIIEKRQSVAFWCNPISGHATLYWYQQILGQGPKLLIQFQNNGVVDDSQLPKDRFSAERLKGVDSTLKIQPAKLEDSAVYLCASSLGAAADTEAFFGQGTRLTVV.

V gene TRBV5-4 combines with J gene TRBJ2-5; TRBD2 might be the D (5 bases). This CDR3 region has 14 residues. CDR1 is SGHNT and CDR2 is YYREEE in the germline V gene (reference sequence). The germline V and J ends were trimmed by 5 bases and 1 base, with 12 bases remaining between them. The CDR3: CASSLERRQETQYF. Here the CDR3 DNA reads TGTGCCAGCAGTCTCGAGCGGCGCCAAGAGACCCAGTACTTC. Based on the CDR3 plus reference TRBV5-4 and TRBJ2-5, the full variable domain is ETGVTQSPTHLIKTRGQQVTLRCSSQSGHNTVSWYQQALGQGPQFIFQYYREEENGRGNFPPRFSGLQFPNYSSELNVNALELDDSALYLCASSLERRQETQYFGPGTRLLVL.

The gene calls are TRBV7-2 and TRBJ2-5; 7 bases fit TRBD1. Germline V gene data show CDR1 as SGHTA and CDR2 as FQGNSA. V dropped 5 bases and J dropped 3; count of bases not matched to a gene: 21. This CDR3 contains 19 residues. The CDR3 sequence: CASSELQWDSQWGEETQYF. CDR3 coding DNA: TGTGCCAGCAGCGAATTACAATGGGACAGCCAATGGGGTGAAGAGACCCAGTACTTC. The full variable domain, rest sourced from reference TRBV7-2 and TRBJ2-5, is GAGVSQSPSNKVTEKGKDVELRCDPISGHTALYWYRQSLGQGLEFLIYFQGNSAPDKSGLPSDRFSAERTGGSVSTLTIQRTQQEDSAVYLCASSELQWDSQWGEETQYFGPGTRLLVL.

The gene calls are TRBV9 and TRBJ2-3; 8 bases match TRBD2. After removal of 2 bases from V and 0 bases from J, the junction contained 5 bases not matched to a gene. CDR1 is SGDLS, CDR2 YYNGEE, per germline. The CDR3 runs to 16 residues. CDR3 in amino acids: CASSVSGTSSTDTQYF. The CDR3 bases are TGTGCCAGCAGCGTGTCAGGGACTAGTAGCACAGATACGCAGTATTTT.

The chain couples TRBV4-1 to TRBJ1-4; TRBD1 might be the D (5 bases). This CDR3 spans 17 amino acids. The V and J ends lost 4 bases and 4 bases respectively, with 19 bases between them. Per germline, CDR1 MGHRA and CDR2 YSYEKL. CDR3 DNA: TGCGCCAGCAGCCCGACCCTATTTGACAGCTTTAATGAAAAACTGTTTTTT. Translation: CASSPTLFDSFNEKLFF.

The chain is built from TRBV29-1 and TRBJ1-1; D is possibly TRBD1 (6 bases). In germline, CDR1 is SQVTM, CDR2 ANQGSEA. Trimming took 4 bases from V and 0 from J, leaving 15 bases between them. The CDR3 runs to 15 residues. The CDR3 region is CSVGYLAGVNTEAFF. The CDR3 DNA follows: TGCAGCGTTGGCTACCTGGCAGGGGTGAACACTGAAGCTTTCTTT.

There are a few counts of this clone. This rearrangement joins TRBV2 to TRBJ2-4, with 8 bases fitting TRBD1. CDR3 length: 15 residues. CDR1 is SNHLY, CDR2 FYNNEI, per germline. Trimming took 7 bases from V and 0 from J; bases not matched to a gene: 5. The CDR3 protein is CASIMDRAAKNIQYF. CDR3 nucleotide sequence: TGTGCCAGCATCATGGACAGGGCAGCCAAAAACATTCAGTACTTC.

The chain is built from TRBV18 and TRBJ1-5, with 7 positions matching TRBD1. The ends lost 0 bases at V and 1 base at J; junction bases unmatched: 3. Germline V gene lookup returns CDR1 KGHSH and CDR2 LQKENI. The length of the CDR3 is 16 residues. DNA for the CDR3: TGTGCCAGCTCACCACCGACAGGGACCAGCAATCAGCCCCAGCATTTT. Its translation: CASSPPTGTSNQPQHF. Filled out from reference TRBV18 and TRBJ1-5, the complete variable domain reads NAGVMQNPRHLVRRRGQEARLRCSPMKGHSHVYWYRQLPEEGLKFMVYLQKENIIDESGMPKERFSAEFPKEGPSILRIQQVVRGDSAAYFCASSPPTGTSNQPQHFGDGTRLSIL.

V and J are TRBV13 and TRBJ1-2, with 9 bases identical to TRBD1. This CDR3 comprises 15 residues. The J segment lost 4 bases and the V segment lost 4 bases, leaving 7 bases of the junction unmatched. Germline V gives CDR1 PRHDT, CDR2 FYEKMQ (reference sequence). For the CDR3, the DNA is TGTGCCAGCAGCTCCCGGGACAGGGTAGGCTATGGCTACACCTTC. Translating it yields CASSSRDRVGYGYTF. The variable domain in full, with the rest retrieved from reference TRBV13 and TRBJ1-2, is AAGVIQSPRHLIKEKRETATLKCYPIPRHDTVYWYQQGPGQDPQFLISFYEKMQSDKGSIPDRFSAQQFSDYHSELNMSSLELGDSALYFCASSSRDRVGYGYTFGSGTRLTVV.

In its sample, this clone was seen a few times. The chain has TRBV7-2 and TRBJ2-1, with TRBD1 matching over 8 bases. This CDR3 region has 14 residues. Germline CDR1 and CDR2: SGHTA and FQGNSA. After removal of 4 bases from V and 11 bases from J, the junction contained 10 bases not matched to a gene. CDR3 DNA: TGTGCCAGCAGCTCGGACAGGGTGGGTTTTCAGCAGTTCTTC. Translated: CASSSDRVGFQQFF.

To note about this clone: Other DNA sequences in the sample encode the same CDR3. J is TRBJ2-7 and V is TRBV5-1, with D possibly matching TRBD1 (6 bases). The CDR3 is 15 amino acids. Per the germline V gene, CDR1 is SGHRS and CDR2 is YFSETQ. With 0 bases removed from V and 6 bases from J, the gap between germline ends came to 16 bases. The CDR3, as DNA: TGCGCCAGCAGCTTGGCCGCAGGGGAACGGGGCGAGCAGTACTTC. Its protein product is CASSLAAGERGEQYF.